This TCR beta chain derives from a study of blood T cells in healthy people across ages. Trimming removed 2 bases at V and 5 bases at J, with 12 bases between. CDR1 SEHNR and CDR2 FQNEAQ come from the germline V gene (reference sequence). The CDR3 is 14 residues long. The sample holds a few counts of this clonotype. Next came a second PCR, run for about 6 to 11 cycles, which used a sample-barcoded 5' primer along with a J-beta primer mix. TCRdb passed the 5' RACE reads through MiXCR, listing each CDR3 protein once. The sample has 760,000 or so distinct CDR3 sequences; roughly 25% are singletons. Another study also made use of these data, one on T cells of mothers and their children. That study adds: The authors added sample barcodes and 2-4 random nucleotides using the M1S primer of the second PCR. Each child gave a few million TCR beta CDR3 reads (each mother, over 9 million).

This clonotype originated in a boy younger than 18 in good health. The rearrangement joins TRBV7-9 to TRBJ1-2; D remains unclear. The specimen was blood. CDR3 nucleotides: TGTGCCAGCAGCTTAATACCCCCGGGGTATGGCTACACCTTC. It codes for CASSLIPPGYGYTF.